These 10 T cell receptor beta chains were all obtained from the same sample, sequenced in a study of shared clonotypes between healthy human individuals. Libraries were prepared by immunoSEQ multiplex PCR; TCRdb keeps only in-frame clonotypes and omits some of them. The sample includes about 2.3 million clones, over 90% of them seen just once. The sample comprised naive CD4+ T cells from PBMCs. The subset denotes: CD45RA+ positively selected. The receptors here all came from a man aged 18 to 30 in good health. Some clones in this sample may be carry-over from other donors' samples.

The rearrangement uses TRBV6-5 and TRBJ1-3; D is unclear. The germline gives CDR1 MNHEY, CDR2 SVGAGI. V was trimmed by 7 bases and J by 4 bases, leaving 5 bases between them. The CDR3 has 11 residues. The CDR3 nucleotides read TGTGCCAGCACCCAAGGAAACACCATATATTTT. The encoded protein is CASTQGNTIYF.

This clone was detected only once. The chain employs TRBV27 and TRBJ1-2; 10 bases align to TRBD1. Germline V gene sequence: CDR1 MNHEY, CDR2 SMNVEV (reference sequence). The CDR3 is 19 amino acids. V lost 2 bases to trimming and J lost 4 bases; unmatched junction nucleotides: 16. The DNA of the CDR3 is TGTGCCAGCAGTTTAAACGGCTTTTACGGGACAGGGGACCTCTATGGCTACACCTTC. Amino acids: CASSLNGFYGTGDLYGYTF.

The chain is built from TRBV29-1 and TRBJ2-7; 7 nucleotides agree with TRBD1. The CDR3 totals 15 residues. Germline CDR1 and CDR2: SQVTM and ANQGSEA. V dropped 5 bases and J dropped 3; count of bases not matched to a gene: 13. The CDR3 DNA follows: TGCAGCGTTTCACCCTGGACGGGACAGAACTACGAGCAGTACTTC. Translated: CSVSPWTGQNYEQYF.

The V gene is TRBV9, the J gene TRBJ2-3; 9 bases align to TRBD2. This CDR3 comprises 13 residues. V was clipped by 6 bases and J by 5 bases; unmatched bases: 4. Per the germline V gene, CDR1 is SGDLS and CDR2 is YYNGEE. The CDR3 bases are TGTGCCAGCACTAGCGGGACAATAGATACGCAGTATTTT. Translating gives CASTSGTIDTQYF.

J is TRBJ2-4 and V is TRBV15; D is undetermined. The CDR3 has 16 amino acids. Germline V gene sequence: CDR1 LNHNV, CDR2 YYDKDF (reference sequence). V gave up 0 bases and J gave up 0 bases, with 9 bases separating them. The CDR3 spells CATSRDHGLAKNIQYF. In nucleotides, the CDR3 is TGTGCCACCAGCAGAGACCACGGGCTAGCCAAAAACATTCAGTACTTC.

This sequence joins TRBV10-3 and TRBJ1-4; D unclear. The V gene lost 10 bases and the J gene lost 4 bases, with 16 bases spanning the gap. This CDR3 comprises 14 residues. Germline CDR1 is ENHRY and CDR2 is SYGVKD. CDR3 sequence: CATASRALNEKLFF. CDR3 bases: TGTGCCACAGCTAGTCGGGCCCTTAATGAAAAACTGTTTTTT.

Of note for this clone: Other DNA sequences from this sample encode an identical CDR3 as well. The rearrangement joins TRBV2 to TRBJ2-7; no reliable D call. The CDR3 runs to 14 residues. Germline V gene data show CDR1 as SNHLY and CDR2 as FYNNEI. With 4 bases removed from V and 4 bases from J, the gap between germline ends came to 14 bases. For the CDR3, the DNA is TGTGCCAGCAGTGTGGGCAGAACTACTTACGAGCAGTACTTC. Translating it yields CASSVGRTTYEQYF.

V usage is TRBV5-1 and J usage is TRBJ2-3, with D possibly called TRBD1 or TRBD2 (7 bases each). V was trimmed by 4 bases and J by 11 bases, leaving 20 bases between them. CDR3 length: 14 amino acids. CDR1 is SGHRS and CDR2 is YFSETQ in the germline V gene. The CDR3 DNA reads as TGCGCCAGCAGCCCAGGGACAGCTGGGGGGGGGCAGTATTTT. It yields the protein CASSPGTAGGGQYF. The full variable domain, with the rest looked up from reference TRBV5-1 and TRBJ2-3, is KAGVTQTPRYLIKTRGQQVTLSCSPISGHRSVSWYQQTPGQGLQFLFEYFSETQRNKGNFPGRFSGRQFSNSRSEMNVSTLELGDSALYLCASSPGTAGGGQYFGPGTRLTVL.

CDR3 protein: CASSLEPGGQPQHF. CDR3 coding DNA: TGCGCCAGCAGCTTAGAACCGGGAGGTCAGCCCCAGCATTTT. V and J are TRBV5-1 and TRBJ1-5; D gene unclear. Germline loops: CDR1 SGHRS, CDR2 YFSETQ. CDR3 length equals 14 residues. The V gene lost 2 bases and the J gene lost 6 bases, with 12 bases spanning the gap.

This chain links TRBV6-5 with TRBJ1-5; D unclear. The V end lost 7 bases, the J end lost 0 bases, and 10 bases lay between the germline ends. Germline CDR1 and CDR2: MNHEY and SVGAGI. The CDR3 runs 14 residues. CDR3 nucleotide sequence: TGTGCCAGCACGCCACTTCATAGCAATCAGCCCCAGCATTTT. Translated, it gives CASTPLHSNQPQHF.